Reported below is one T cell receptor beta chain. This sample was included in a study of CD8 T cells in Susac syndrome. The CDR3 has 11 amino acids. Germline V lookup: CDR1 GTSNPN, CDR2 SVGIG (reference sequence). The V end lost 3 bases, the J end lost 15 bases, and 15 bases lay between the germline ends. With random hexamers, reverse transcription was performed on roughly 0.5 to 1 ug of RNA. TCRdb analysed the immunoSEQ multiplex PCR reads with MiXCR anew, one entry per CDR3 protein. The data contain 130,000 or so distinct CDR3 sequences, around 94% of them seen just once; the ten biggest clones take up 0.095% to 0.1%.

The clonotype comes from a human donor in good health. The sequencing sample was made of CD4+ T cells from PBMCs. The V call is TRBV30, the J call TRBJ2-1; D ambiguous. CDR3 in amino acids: CAWSARASPFF. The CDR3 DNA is TGTGCCTGGAGCGCCCGGGCTAGTCCGTTCTTC.